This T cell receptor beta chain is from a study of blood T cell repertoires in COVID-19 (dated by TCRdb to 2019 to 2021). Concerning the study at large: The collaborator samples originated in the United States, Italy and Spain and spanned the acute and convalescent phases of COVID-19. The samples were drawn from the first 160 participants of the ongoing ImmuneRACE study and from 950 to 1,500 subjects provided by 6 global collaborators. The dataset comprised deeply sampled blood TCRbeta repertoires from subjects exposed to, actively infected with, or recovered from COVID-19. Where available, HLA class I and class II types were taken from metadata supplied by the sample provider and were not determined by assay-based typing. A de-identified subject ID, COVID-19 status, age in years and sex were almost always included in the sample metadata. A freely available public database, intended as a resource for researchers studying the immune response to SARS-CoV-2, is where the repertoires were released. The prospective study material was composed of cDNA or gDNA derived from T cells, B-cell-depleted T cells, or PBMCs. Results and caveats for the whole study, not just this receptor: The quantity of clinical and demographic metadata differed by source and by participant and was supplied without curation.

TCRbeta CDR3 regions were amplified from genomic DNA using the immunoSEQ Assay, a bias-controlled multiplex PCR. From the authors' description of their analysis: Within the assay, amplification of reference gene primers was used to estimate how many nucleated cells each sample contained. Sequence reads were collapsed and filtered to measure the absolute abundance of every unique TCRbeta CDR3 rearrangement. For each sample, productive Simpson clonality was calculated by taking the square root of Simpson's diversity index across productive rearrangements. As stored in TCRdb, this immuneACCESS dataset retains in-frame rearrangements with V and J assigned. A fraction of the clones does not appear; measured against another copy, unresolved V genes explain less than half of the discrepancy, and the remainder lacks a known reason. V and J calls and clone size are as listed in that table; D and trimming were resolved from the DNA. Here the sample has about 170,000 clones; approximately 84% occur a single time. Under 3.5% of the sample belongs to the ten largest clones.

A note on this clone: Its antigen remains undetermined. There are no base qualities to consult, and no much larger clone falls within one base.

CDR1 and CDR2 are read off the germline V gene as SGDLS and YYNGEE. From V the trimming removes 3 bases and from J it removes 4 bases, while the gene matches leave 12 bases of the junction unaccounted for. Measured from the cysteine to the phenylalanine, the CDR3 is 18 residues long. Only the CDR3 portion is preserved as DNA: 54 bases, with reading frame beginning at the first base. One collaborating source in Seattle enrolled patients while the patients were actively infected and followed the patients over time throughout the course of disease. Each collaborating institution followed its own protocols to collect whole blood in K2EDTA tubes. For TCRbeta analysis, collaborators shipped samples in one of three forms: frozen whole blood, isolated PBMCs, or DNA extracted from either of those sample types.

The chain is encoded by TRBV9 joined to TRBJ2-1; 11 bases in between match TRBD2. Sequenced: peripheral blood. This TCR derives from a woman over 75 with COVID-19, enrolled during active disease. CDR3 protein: CASSAPGLAGGLYNEQFF. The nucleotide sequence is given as TGTGCCAGCAGCGCCCCTGGGCTAGCGGGGGGCCTATACAATGAGCAGTTCTTC.